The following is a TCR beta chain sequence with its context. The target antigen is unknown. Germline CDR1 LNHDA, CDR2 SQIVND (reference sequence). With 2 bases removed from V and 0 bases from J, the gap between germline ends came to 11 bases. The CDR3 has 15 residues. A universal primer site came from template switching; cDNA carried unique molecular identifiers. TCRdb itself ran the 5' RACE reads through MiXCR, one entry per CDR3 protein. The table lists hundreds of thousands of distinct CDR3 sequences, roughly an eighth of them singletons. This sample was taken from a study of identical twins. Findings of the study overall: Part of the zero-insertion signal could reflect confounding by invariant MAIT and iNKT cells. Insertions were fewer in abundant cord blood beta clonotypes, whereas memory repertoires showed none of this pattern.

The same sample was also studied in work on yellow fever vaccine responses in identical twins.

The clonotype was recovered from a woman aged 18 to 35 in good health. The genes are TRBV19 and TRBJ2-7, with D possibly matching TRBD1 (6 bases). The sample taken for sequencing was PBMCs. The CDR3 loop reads CASSILTGGSYEQYF. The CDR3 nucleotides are TGTGCCAGTAGTATATTGACAGGTGGCTCCTACGAGCAGTACTTC.